These 22 T cell receptor beta chains originate from one sample sequenced in a study of blood T cell repertoires in COVID-19. The data were produced by immunoSEQ multiplex PCR, yet TCRdb's version contains in-frame clones alone and is incomplete. The sample gives roughly 130,000 clones, 84% of which show up once; 9.5% to 15% is in the top ten. Sequences were obtained from peripheral blood. The receptors were sampled from a woman in her 30s who had recovered from COVID-19.

This clone was counted between two and nine times. The gene calls are TRBV4-1 and TRBJ1-2; 7 bases line up with TRBD1. This CDR3 is 15 amino acids long. Per germline, CDR1 MGHRA and CDR2 YSYEKL. Trimming cost V 0 bases and J 5 bases; bases outside gene matches: 6. CDR3 nucleotides: TGCGCCAGCAGCCAAGAGGGACAGACAATTTATGGCTACACCTTC. Protein product: CASSQEGQTIYGYTF.

The V call is TRBV4-2, the J call TRBJ2-3; 13 bases fit TRBD2. V shed 3 bases, J shed 6 bases, and the junction held 6 bases outside the gene matches. This CDR3 region has 16 residues. Looked up from germline, CDR1 is LGHNA and CDR2 is YNFKEQ. The CDR3 region has the DNA TGTGCCAGCAGCCACTACGGGACTAGCGGGGAGGATACGCAGTATTTT. Translated, it gives CASSHYGTSGEDTQYF.

The chain recombines TRBV14 with TRBJ2-4; D may be TRBD2 (5 bases). Germline assignment: CDR1 SGHDN and CDR2 FVKESK. V was pared by 1 base and J by 3 bases, with 13 bases between. The CDR3 sequence is 16 residues long. The CDR3 is CASSQGAVGFKNIQYF. In nucleotides, the CDR3 is TGTGCCAGCAGCCAAGGAGCGGTCGGATTCAAAAACATTCAGTACTTC.

This sequence joins TRBV7-9 and TRBJ1-2; tentative D call: TRBD1 (6 bases). CDR3 length equals 12 residues. The V gene's germline CDR1 is SEHNR and CDR2 FQNEAQ (reference sequence). V shed 6 bases and J shed 10 bases, with 15 bases lying between them. In nucleotides, the CDR3 is TGTGCCAGCAGTTTCCTACAGGGAAACTACACCTTC. Translating gives CASSFLQGNYTF.

V and J are TRBV7-9 and TRBJ1-1; TRBD1 might be the D (6 bases). The CDR3 has 15 residues. CDR1 and CDR2 from the germline V gene are SEHNR and FQNEAQ (reference sequence). Trimming removed 0 bases at V and 4 bases at J, with 12 bases between. CDR3 residues: CASSLAGGLATEAFF. The CDR3 nucleotides are TGTGCCAGCAGCTTAGCCGGGGGGCTGGCCACTGAAGCTTTCTTT.

The rearrangement uses TRBV5-4 and TRBJ2-7; 11 bases line up with TRBD1. V lost 5 bases to trimming and J lost 3 bases; unmatched junction nucleotides: 4. CDR3 size: 14 residues. The germline V gene has CDR1 SGHNT and CDR2 YYREEE (reference sequence). The CDR3 coding sequence is TGTGCCAGCAGATCGGGACAGGGGGACTACGAGCAGTACTTC. Protein product: CASRSGQGDYEQYF.

The chain is built from TRBV4-1 and TRBJ1-2; D possibly corresponds to TRBD1 (5 bases). The CDR3 consists of 15 residues. V shed 0 bases and J shed 0 bases, with 8 bases lying between them. Germline V gene lookup returns CDR1 MGHRA and CDR2 YSYEKL. The CDR3 region is CASSQETGPNYGYTF. CDR3 bases: TGCGCCAGCAGCCAAGAAACAGGACCTAACTATGGCTACACCTTC.

The rearrangement uses TRBV6-5 and TRBJ2-2, with D tentatively TRBD2 (6 bases). Germline CDR1 reads MNHEY; CDR2 reads SVGAGI. Between the trimmed V and J ends, which lost 7 bases and 7 bases, there was a span of 19 bases. The CDR3 is 15 amino acids. This CDR3 is CASISSAGKRGELFF. The CDR3 DNA reads as TGTGCCAGCATCTCCTCCGCGGGGAAACGCGGGGAGCTGTTTTTT.

V usage is TRBV13 and J usage is TRBJ1-6; possible D gene TRBD1, 6 bases. This CDR3 is built from 16 residues. Germline V gene data show CDR1 as PRHDT and CDR2 as FYEKMQ (reference sequence). V gave up 3 bases and J gave up 8 bases, with 17 bases separating them. Written as DNA, the CDR3 is TGTGCCAGCAGCTTTCGAGGGAGGGGGAGGGATTCACCCCTCCACTTT. Its protein is CASSFRGRGRDSPLHF.

This chain connects TRBV10-3 to TRBJ1-1, with 8 positions matching TRBD1. The V segment lost 4 bases and the J segment 1 base; nucleotides outside the gene matches: 11. The CDR3 loop spans 17 amino acids. The V gene's germline CDR1 is ENHRY and CDR2 SYGVKD. The CDR3 region is CAISGGEQGVRNTEAFF. The DNA of the CDR3 is TGTGCCATCAGTGGGGGGGAACAGGGGGTAAGGAACACTGAAGCTTTCTTT.

The chain has TRBV6-5 and TRBJ1-6; D gene uncertain. Germline V gene data show CDR1 as MNHEY and CDR2 as SVGAGI. V was pared by 6 bases and J by 0 bases, with 6 bases between. This CDR3 has 14 residues. CDR3 in DNA: TGTGCCAGCAGCCGGAGCTCCTATAATTCACCCCTCCACTTT. Translation: CASSRSSYNSPLHF.

This clone has more than one count but fewer than ten. The chain joins TRBV7-2 to TRBJ2-5; 9 bases map to TRBD2. CDR1 is SGHTA and CDR2 is FQGNSA in the germline V gene. The junction had 9 bases not matched to a gene; V was cut back by 3 bases and J by 7 bases. The CDR3 contains 15 residues. Here the CDR3 DNA reads TGTGCCAGCAGCTTTTCCGGGACTAGCTCTACGACCCAGTACTTC. Translated: CASSFSGTSSTTQYF.

CDR3: CASSQVSVTGELFF. The DNA of the CDR3 is TGTGCCAGCAGCCAAGTGTCCGTCACCGGGGAGCTGTTTTTT. The rearrangement joins TRBV14 to TRBJ2-2; D is unclear. The germline V gene encodes CDR1 SGHDN and CDR2 FVKESK. This CDR3 spans 14 amino acids. Trimming cost V 1 base and J 4 bases, with 7 bases left between them. Complete variable domain (other parts from reference TRBV14 and TRBJ2-2): EAGVTQFPSHSVIEKGQTVTLRCDPISGHDNLYWYRRVMGKEIKFLLHFVKESKQDESGMPNNRFLAERTGGTYSTLKVQPAELEDSGVYFCASSQVSVTGELFFGEGSRLTVL.

CDR3 bases: TGTGCCAGCAGTTCGGGACAGACGGGGCAGCCCCAGCATTTT. It specifies CASSSGQTGQPQHF. This rearrangement joins TRBV6-2 or TRBV6-3 to TRBJ1-5; TRBD1 matches at 7 bases. The CDR3 consists of 14 residues. Germline trimming cut 4 bases from V and 7 bases from J; bases unmatched to any gene: 7. Germline V gene lookup returns CDR1 MNHEY and CDR2 SVGEGT.

The V call is TRBV7-6, the J call TRBJ2-3; 9 bases match TRBD2. The CDR3 extends over 13 amino acids. Unmatched junction bases numbered 2, after V lost 1 base and J lost 9 bases. Germline V gene sequence: CDR1 SGHVS, CDR2 FNYEAQ. The CDR3 protein is CASSLGREGTQYF. The DNA for the CDR3 is TGTGCCAGCAGCTTAGGGCGGGAGGGAACGCAGTATTTT.

V and J are TRBV13 and TRBJ1-4; the match to TRBD1 covers 7 bases. Losses at the gene ends were 4 bases for V and 5 bases for J; bases not matched to a gene: 4. CDR3 length equals 14 residues. The germline CDR1 and CDR2 sequences are PRHDT and FYEKMQ (reference sequence). CDR3 amino acids: CASSSTDRNEKLFF. The CDR3, as DNA: TGTGCCAGCAGCTCTACGGACAGGAATGAAAAACTGTTTTTT.

The chain couples TRBV18 to TRBJ1-2, with 10 nucleotides matching TRBD1. Germline values: CDR1 KGHSH, CDR2 LQKENI. The CDR3 runs to 15 residues. The trim removed 3 bases at V and 2 bases at J, leaving 3 bases unmatched. CDR3 loop: CASSPPGQGNYGYTF. In DNA, the CDR3 is TGTGCCAGCTCACCCCCGGGACAGGGGAACTATGGCTACACCTTC.

The J gene is TRBJ2-1, the V gene TRBV27; 10 bases line up with TRBD1. The CDR3 loop spans 15 amino acids. Germline V gives CDR1 MNHEY, CDR2 SMNVEV (reference sequence). V shed 3 bases, J shed 8 bases, and the junction held 7 bases outside the gene matches. The CDR3 region is CASSLTGGGFDEQFF. The DNA of the CDR3 is TGTGCCAGCAGTTTGACAGGGGGCGGTTTCGATGAGCAGTTCTTC.

The V and J genes are TRBV7-9 and TRBJ1-1, with TRBD1 matching over 8 bases. The CDR3 loop spans 18 amino acids. With V trimmed by 1 base and J by 0 bases, 10 bases remained unmatched. From germline, CDR1 is SEHNR and CDR2 FQNEAQ (reference sequence). The DNA of the CDR3 is TGTGCCAGCAGCTTAGGACGGACAGGGATTGTCCTGAACACTGAAGCTTTCTTT. Translated: CASSLGRTGIVLNTEAFF.

The CDR3, as DNA: TGTGCCAGCTCACCCCGTAGCGGAGGGGGGGCAGATACGCAGTATTTT. It codes for CASSPRSGGGADTQYF. The chain has TRBV18 and TRBJ2-3, with a tentative D call TRBD2 (7 bases). The CDR3 runs 16 residues. Germline loops: CDR1 KGHSH, CDR2 LQKENI. Trimming took 3 bases from V and 4 from J, leaving 17 bases between them. Drawing the rest from reference TRBV18 and TRBJ2-3, the complete variable domain is NAGVMQNPRHLVRRRGQEARLRCSPMKGHSHVYWYRQLPEEGLKFMVYLQKENIIDESGMPKERFSAEFPKEGPSILRIQQVVRGDSAAYFCASSPRSGGGADTQYFGPGTRLTVL.

This chain joins TRBV6-5 and TRBJ2-7; 7 bases align to TRBD1. Germline V gives CDR1 MNHEY, CDR2 SVGAGI. The ends lost 2 bases at V and 2 bases at J; junction bases unmatched: 9. CDR3 length: 16 amino acids. CDR3 in DNA: TGTGCCAGCAGTTACAGCTCGGGACAGCTTACCTACGAGCAGTACTTC. Its protein is CASSYSSGQLTYEQYF.

The V gene is TRBV14, the J gene TRBJ2-7; the D is unclear. The CDR3 is made up of 13 amino acids. CDR1 SGHDN and CDR2 FVKESK come from the germline V gene. V shed 0 bases and J shed 7 bases, with 10 bases lying between them. The CDR3 bases are TGTGCCAGCAGCCAAGATTTGAACCGGGAGCAGTACTTC. This gives the protein CASSQDLNREQYF.